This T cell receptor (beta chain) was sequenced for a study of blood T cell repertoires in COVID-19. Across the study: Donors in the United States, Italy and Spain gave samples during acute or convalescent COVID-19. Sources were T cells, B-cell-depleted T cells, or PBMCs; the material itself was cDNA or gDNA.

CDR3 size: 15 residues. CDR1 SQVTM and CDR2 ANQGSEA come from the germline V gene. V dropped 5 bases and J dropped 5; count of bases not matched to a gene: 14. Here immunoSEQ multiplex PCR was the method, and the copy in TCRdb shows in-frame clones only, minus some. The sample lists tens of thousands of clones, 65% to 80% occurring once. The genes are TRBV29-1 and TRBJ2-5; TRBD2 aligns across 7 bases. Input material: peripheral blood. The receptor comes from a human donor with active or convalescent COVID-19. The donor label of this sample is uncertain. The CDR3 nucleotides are TGCAGCGTTATTGTCCGGGACTACTTCCCCGAGACCCAGTACTTC. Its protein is CSVIVRDYFPETQYF.